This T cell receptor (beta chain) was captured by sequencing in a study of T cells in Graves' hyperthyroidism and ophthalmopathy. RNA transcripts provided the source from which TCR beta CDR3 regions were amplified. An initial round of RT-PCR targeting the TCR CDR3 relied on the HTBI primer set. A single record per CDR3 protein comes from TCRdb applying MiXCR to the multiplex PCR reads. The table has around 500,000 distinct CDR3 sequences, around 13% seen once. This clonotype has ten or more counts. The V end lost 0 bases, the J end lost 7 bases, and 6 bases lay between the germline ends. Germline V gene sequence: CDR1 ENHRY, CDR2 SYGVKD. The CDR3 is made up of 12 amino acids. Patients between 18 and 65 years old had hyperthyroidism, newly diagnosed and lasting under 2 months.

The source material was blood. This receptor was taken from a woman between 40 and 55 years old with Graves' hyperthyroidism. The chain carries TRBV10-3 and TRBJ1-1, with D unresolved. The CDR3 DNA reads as TGTGCCATCAGTGAGTCGTCACTTGAAGCTTTCTTT. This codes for CAISESSLEAFF.